The source of this T cell receptor beta chain is a study of blood T cells in healthy people across ages. Findings and limits, study-wide: The fall in TCR beta diversity per million T cells was roughly linear with age. Leaving the PBMCs unsorted stopped any conclusive comparison of naive versus antigen-experienced cells. CMV status of donors was not determined, possibly confounding expanded clonotype changes.

For this clonotype: Its antigen is currently unknown.

The use of a sample-barcoded 5' primer and a J-beta primer mix characterized a second PCR of about 7 to 12 cycles. A single record per CDR3 protein comes from TCRdb applying MiXCR to the 5' RACE reads. This sample yields 800,000 to 950,000 distinct CDR3 sequences, of which about 34% are seen a single time; roughly 13% belongs to the top ten. The V gene lost 3 bases and the J gene lost 6 bases, with 14 bases spanning the gap. CDR3 length equals 14 residues. Sample: blood. The rearrangement uses TRBV12-3 or TRBV12-4 and TRBJ1-2; tentatively, D is TRBD1 (6 bases). This clonotype was sampled from a man aged 18 to 29 in good health. DNA for the CDR3: TGTGCCAGCAGTTTTGGGGGCCAGGGGCATGGCTACACCTTC. Encoded protein: CASSFGGQGHGYTF.